This TCR beta chain was sequenced in a study of cytomegalovirus exposure and HLA in healthy donors. CDR1 and CDR2 from the germline V gene are MNHEY and SMNVEV (reference sequence). The CDR3 extends over 14 amino acids. V lost 10 bases and J lost 0; bases outside the gene matches: 6. Primers: 60 Vbeta forward and 13 Jbeta reverse. The table came from immunoSEQ multiplex PCR; TCRdb's copy has only in-frame clones and leaves some out. The data hold over 80,000 clones, with approximately 79% observed a single time. The chain has TRBV27 and TRBJ1-3; 7 nucleotides match TRBD1. Sequencing was performed on PBMCs. This receptor was obtained from a female donor in good health and CMV-seronegative. CDR3 sequence (DNA): TGTGCCACACAGGGGTCCAACTCTGGAAACACCATATATTTT. Translating it yields CATQGSNSGNTIYF.